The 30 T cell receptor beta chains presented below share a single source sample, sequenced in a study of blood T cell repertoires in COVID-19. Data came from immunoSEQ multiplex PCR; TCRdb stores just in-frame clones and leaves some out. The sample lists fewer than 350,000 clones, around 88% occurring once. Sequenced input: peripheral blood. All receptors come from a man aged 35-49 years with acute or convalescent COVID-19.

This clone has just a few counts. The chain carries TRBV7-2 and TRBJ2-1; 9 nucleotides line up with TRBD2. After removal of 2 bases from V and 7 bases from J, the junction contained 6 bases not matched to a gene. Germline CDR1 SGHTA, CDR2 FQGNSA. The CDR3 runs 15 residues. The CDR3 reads CASSLQAGGGNEQFF. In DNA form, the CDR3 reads TGTGCCAGCAGCTTACAAGCGGGGGGTGGGAATGAGCAGTTCTTC.

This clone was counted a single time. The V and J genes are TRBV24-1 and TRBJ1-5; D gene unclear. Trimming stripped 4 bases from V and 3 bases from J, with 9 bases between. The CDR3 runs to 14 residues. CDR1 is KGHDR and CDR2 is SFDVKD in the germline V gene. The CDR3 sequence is CATSDRQNNQPQHF. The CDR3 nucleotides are TGTGCCACCAGTGACCGACAAAACAATCAGCCCCAGCATTTT.

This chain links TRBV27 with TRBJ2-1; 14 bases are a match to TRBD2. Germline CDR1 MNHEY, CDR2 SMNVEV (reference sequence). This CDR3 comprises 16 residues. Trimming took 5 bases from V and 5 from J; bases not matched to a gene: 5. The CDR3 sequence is CASSPPGLAGDNEQFF. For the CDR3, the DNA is TGTGCCAGCAGTCCACCGGGACTAGCGGGGGACAATGAGCAGTTCTTC.

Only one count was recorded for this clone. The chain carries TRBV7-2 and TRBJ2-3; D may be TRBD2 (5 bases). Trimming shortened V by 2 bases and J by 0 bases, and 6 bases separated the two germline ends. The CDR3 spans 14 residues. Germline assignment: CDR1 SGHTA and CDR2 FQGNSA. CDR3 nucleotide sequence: TGTGCCAGCAGCTTAACTAGTAGCACAGATACGCAGTATTTT. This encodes CASSLTSSTDTQYF.

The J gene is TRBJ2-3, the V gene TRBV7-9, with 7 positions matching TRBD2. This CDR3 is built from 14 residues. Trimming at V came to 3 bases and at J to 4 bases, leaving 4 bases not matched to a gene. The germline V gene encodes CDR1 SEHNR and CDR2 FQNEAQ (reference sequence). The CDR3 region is CASSLTGGPDTQYF. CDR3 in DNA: TGTGCCAGCAGCTTGACGGGGGGACCAGATACGCAGTATTTT.

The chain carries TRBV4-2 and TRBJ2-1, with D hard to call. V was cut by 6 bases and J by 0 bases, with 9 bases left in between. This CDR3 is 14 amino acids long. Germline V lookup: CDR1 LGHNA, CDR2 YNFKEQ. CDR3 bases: TGTGCCAGCAGGGCCCGAAGCTCCTACAATGAGCAGTTCTTC. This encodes CASRARSSYNEQFF.

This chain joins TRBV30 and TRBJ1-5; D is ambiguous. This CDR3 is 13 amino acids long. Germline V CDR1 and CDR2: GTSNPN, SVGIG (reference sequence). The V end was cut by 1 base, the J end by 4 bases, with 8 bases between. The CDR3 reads CAWSGARNQPQHF. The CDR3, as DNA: TGTGCCTGGAGTGGGGCGAGAAATCAGCCCCAGCATTTT.

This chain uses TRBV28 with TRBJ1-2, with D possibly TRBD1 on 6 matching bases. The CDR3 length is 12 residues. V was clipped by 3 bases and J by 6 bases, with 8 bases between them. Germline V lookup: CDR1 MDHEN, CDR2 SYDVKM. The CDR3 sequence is CASSFPGDGYTF. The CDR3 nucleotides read TGTGCCAGCAGTTTCCCAGGGGATGGCTACACCTTC.

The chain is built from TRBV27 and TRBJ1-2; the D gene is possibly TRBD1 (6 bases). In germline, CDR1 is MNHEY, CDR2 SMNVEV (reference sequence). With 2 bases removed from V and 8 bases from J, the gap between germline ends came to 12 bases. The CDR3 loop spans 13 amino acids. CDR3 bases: TGTGCCAGCAGTTTAAGACAGGACATCGGCTACACCTTC. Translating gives CASSLRQDIGYTF.

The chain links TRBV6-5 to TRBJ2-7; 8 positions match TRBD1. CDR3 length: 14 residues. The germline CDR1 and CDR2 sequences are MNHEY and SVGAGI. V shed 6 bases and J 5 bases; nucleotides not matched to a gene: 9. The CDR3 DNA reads TGTGCCAGCAGGGGGAGGACAGGGTCCGACGAGCAGTACTTC. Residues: CASRGRTGSDEQYF.

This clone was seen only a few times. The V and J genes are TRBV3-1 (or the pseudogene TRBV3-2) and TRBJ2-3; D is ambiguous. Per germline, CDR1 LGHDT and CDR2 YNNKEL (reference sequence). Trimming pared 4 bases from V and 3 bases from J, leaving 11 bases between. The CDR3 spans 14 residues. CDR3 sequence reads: CASSLSLRTDTQYF. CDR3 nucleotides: TGTGCCAGCAGCCTCTCCCTACGTACAGATACGCAGTATTTT.

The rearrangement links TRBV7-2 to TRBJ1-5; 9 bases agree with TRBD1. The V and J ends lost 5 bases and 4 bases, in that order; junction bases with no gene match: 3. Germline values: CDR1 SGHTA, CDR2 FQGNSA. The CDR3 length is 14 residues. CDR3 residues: CASSPGTGNQPQHF. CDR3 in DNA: TGTGCCAGCAGCCCCGGGACAGGGAATCAGCCCCAGCATTTT. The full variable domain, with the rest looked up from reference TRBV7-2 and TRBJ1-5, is GAGVSQSPSNKVTEKGKDVELRCDPISGHTALYWYRQSLGQGLEFLIYFQGNSAPDKSGLPSDRFSAERTGGSVSTLTIQRTQQEDSAVYLCASSPGTGNQPQHFGDGTRLSIL.

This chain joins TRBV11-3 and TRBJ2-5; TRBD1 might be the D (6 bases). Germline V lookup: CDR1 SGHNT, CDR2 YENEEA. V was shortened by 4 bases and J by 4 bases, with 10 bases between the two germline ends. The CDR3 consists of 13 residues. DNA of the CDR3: TGTGCCAGCAGCTCACAGGGTGGAGAGACCCAGTACTTC. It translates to CASSSQGGETQYF.

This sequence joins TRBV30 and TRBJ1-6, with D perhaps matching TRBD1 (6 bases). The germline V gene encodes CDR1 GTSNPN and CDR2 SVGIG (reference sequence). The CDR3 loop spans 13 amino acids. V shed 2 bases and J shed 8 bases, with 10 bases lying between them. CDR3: CAWSQRQDSPLHF. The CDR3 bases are TGTGCCTGGAGTCAGCGACAGGATTCACCCCTCCACTTT.

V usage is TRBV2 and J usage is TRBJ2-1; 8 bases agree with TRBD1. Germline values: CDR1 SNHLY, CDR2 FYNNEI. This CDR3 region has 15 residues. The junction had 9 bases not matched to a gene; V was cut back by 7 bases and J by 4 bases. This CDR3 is CASTSDRGKYNEQFF. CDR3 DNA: TGTGCCAGCACCTCTGACAGGGGAAAGTACAATGAGCAGTTCTTC.

This CDR3 is CASSYRTGGTQETQYF. The CDR3 nucleotides read TGTGCCAGCAGTTACCGGACAGGGGGGACTCAAGAGACCCAGTACTTC. The chain employs TRBV6-5 and TRBJ2-5; 10 nucleotides align to TRBD1. The J segment lost 2 bases and the V segment lost 2 bases, leaving 5 bases of the junction unmatched. Germline V lookup: CDR1 MNHEY, CDR2 SVGAGI. CDR3 length: 16 residues.

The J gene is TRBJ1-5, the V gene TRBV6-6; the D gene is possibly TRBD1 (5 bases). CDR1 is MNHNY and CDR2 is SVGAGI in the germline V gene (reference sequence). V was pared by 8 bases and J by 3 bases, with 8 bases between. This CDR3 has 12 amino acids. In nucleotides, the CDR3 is TGTGCCAGCCGGGGGTTCAATCAGCCCCAGCATTTT. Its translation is CASRGFNQPQHF.

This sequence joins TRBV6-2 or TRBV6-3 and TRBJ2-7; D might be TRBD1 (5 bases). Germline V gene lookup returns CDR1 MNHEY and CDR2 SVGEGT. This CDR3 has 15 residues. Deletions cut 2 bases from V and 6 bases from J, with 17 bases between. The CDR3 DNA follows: TGTGCCAGCAGTTACCTCACACATGGGGCCTCCGAGCAGTACTTC. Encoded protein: CASSYLTHGASEQYF.

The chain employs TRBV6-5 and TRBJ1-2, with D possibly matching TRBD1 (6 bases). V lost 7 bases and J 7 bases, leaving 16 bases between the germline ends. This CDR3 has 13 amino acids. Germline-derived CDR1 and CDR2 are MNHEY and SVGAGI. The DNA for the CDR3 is TGTGCCAGCAATCCGACAGGAACGGTTGGCTACACCTTC. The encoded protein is CASNPTGTVGYTF.

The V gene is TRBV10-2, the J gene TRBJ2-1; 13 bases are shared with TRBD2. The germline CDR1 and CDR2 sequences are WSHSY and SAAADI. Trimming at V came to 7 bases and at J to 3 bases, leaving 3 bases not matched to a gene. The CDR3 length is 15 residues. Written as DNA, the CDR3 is TGCGCCAGCACCGGGACTAGCGGGGTCTACAATGAGCAGTTCTTC. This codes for CASTGTSGVYNEQFF.

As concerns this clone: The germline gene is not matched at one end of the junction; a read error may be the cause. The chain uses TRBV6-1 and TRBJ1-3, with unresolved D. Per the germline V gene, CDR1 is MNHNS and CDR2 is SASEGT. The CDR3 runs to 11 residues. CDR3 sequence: CASSDLVSPRF. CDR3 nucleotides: TGTGCCAGCAGTGATCTCGTGTCCCCGCGGTTT.

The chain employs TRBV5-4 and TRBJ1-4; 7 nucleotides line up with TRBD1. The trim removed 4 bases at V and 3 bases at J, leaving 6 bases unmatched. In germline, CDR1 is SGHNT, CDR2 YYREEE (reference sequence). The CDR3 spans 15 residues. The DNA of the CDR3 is TGTGCCAGCAGCGTTTACAGGGGTGCTAATGAAAAACTGTTTTTT. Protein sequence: CASSVYRGANEKLFF.

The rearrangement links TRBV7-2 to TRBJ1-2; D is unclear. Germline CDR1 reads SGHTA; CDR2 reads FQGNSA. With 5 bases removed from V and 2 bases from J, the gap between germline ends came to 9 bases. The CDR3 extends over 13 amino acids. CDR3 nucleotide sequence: TGTGCCAGCAGCCGAGGGTTAAACTATGGCTACACCTTC. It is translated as CASSRGLNYGYTF.

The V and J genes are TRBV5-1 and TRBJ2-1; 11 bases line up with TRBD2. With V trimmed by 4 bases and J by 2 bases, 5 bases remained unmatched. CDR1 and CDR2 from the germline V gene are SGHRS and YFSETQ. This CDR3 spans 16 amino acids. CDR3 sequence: CASSPETSGAYNEQFF. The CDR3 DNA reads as TGCGCCAGCAGCCCGGAGACTAGCGGGGCCTACAATGAGCAGTTCTTC.

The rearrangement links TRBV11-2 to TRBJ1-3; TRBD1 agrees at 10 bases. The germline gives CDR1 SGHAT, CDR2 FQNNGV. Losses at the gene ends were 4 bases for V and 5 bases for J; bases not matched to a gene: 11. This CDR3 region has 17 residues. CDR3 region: CASSSLHRDRGRNTIYF. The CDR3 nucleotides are TGTGCCAGCAGCTCACTCCACCGGGACAGGGGAAGAAACACCATATATTTT.

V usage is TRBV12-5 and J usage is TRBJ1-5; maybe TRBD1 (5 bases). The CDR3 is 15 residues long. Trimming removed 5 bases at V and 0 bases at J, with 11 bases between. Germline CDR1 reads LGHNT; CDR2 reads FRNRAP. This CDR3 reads CASGNDSYSNQPQHF. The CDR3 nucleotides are TGTGCTAGTGGTAACGACAGCTATAGCAATCAGCCCCAGCATTTT.

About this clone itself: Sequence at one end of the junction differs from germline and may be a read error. This chain's CDR3 is CARSGRTSGGGTYNEQFF. As DNA, the CDR3 is TGCGCCCGCAGCGGGAGGACTAGCGGGGGGGGAACCTACAATGAGCAGTTCTTC. The genes are TRBV5-1 and TRBJ2-1; 15 bases match TRBD2. The V gene's germline CDR1 is SGHRS and CDR2 YFSETQ. The CDR3 is 18 amino acids. The full variable domain, completed using reference TRBV5-1 and TRBJ2-1, is KAGVTQTPRYLIKTRGQQVTLSCSPISGHRSVSWYQQTPGQGLQFLFEYFSETQRNKGNFPGRFSGRQFSNSRSEMNVSTLELGDSALYLCARSGRTSGGGTYNEQFFGPGTRLTVL.

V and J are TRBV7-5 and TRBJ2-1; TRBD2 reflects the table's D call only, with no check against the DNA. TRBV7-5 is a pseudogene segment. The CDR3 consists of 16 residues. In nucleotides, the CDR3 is TGTGCCAGAAGCTTCCCCGGGGAACATTCTAGCAATGAGCAGTTCTTC. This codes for CARSFPGEHSSNEQFF.

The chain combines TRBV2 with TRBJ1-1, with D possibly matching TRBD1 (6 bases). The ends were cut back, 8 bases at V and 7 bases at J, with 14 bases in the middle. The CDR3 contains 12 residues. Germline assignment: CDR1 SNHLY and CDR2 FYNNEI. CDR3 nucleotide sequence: TGTGCCAGCTGGAGTACAGGGCTTGAAGCTTTCTTT. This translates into CASWSTGLEAFF.

The CDR3 is CASSSFSSPPGANVLTF. In nucleotides, the CDR3 is TGCGCCAGCAGCTCATTCTCGAGCCCCCCCGGGGCCAACGTCCTGACTTTC. V usage is TRBV5-1 and J usage is TRBJ2-6; D uncertain. The CDR3 consists of 17 residues. Germline CDR1 and CDR2: SGHRS and YFSETQ. The V end was cut by 3 bases, the J end by 4 bases, with 17 bases between.